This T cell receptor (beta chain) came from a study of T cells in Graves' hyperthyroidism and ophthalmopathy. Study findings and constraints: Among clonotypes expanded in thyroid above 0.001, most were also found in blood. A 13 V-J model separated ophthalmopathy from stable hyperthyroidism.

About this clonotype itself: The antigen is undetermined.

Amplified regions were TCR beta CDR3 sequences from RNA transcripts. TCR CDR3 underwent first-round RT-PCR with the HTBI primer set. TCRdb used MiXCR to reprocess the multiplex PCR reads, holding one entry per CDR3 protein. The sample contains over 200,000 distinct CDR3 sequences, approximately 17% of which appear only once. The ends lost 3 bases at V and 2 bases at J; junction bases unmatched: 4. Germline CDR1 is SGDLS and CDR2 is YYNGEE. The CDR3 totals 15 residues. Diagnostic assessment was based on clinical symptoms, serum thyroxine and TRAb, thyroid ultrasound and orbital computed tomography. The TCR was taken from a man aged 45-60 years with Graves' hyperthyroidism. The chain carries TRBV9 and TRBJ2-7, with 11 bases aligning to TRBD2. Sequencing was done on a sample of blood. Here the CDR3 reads CASSAGTSGAYEQYF. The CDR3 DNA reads TGTGCCAGCAGCGCCGGGACTAGCGGTGCCTACGAGCAGTACTTC.